The T cell receptor beta chain described here comes from a study of blood T cell repertoires in COVID-19. Someone with COVID-19 had been met by exposed participants within 2 weeks before study entry. Trimming at V came to 5 bases and at J to 4 bases, leaving 2 bases not matched to a gene. The CDR3 is 14 amino acids. The germline gives CDR1 MDHEN, CDR2 SYDVKM. Libraries were prepared by immunoSEQ multiplex PCR; TCRdb keeps only in-frame clonotypes and omits some of them. The sample includes 130,000 to 150,000 clones, roughly 84% of them seen just once. This clonotype was sampled from a woman in her forties or fifties who had been exposed to COVID-19. The chain links TRBV28 to TRBJ1-3; 10 positions match TRBD1. The sequenced sample consisted of PBMCs or T cells enriched from blood (not recorded which). The CDR3 region has the DNA TGTGCCAGCAGTAGACAGGGGGCAGGAAACACCATATATTTT. Protein sequence: CASSRQGAGNTIYF.